A single sample is the source of the 18 T cell receptor beta chains below, sequenced in a study of T-cell memory formation after mild COVID-19. Each CDR3 protein is one row after TCRdb ran MiXCR on the 5' RACE reads. This table has hundreds of thousands of distinct CDR3 sequences, about a fifth appearing once. The sample consisted of PBMCs or a T cell subset sorted from them (not recorded which). Receptors originate from an adult woman who had mild COVID-19 (a few samples of this study predate the infection). Cell type and time point are not known.

The V gene is TRBV24-1, the J gene TRBJ2-1; D unclear. The CDR3 is 13 amino acids. Between the trimmed V and J ends, which lost 1 base and 5 bases, there was a span of 5 bases. Germline V CDR1 and CDR2: KGHDR, SFDVKD. The CDR3 protein is CATSDFTNNEQFF. CDR3 coding DNA: TGTGCCACCAGTGATTTCACCAACAATGAGCAGTTCTTC.

The V and J genes are TRBV6-5 and TRBJ1-5, with a weak D call TRBD1 (5 bases). Germline V CDR1 and CDR2: MNHEY, SVGAGI. V was pared by 5 bases and J by 6 bases, with 11 bases between. The CDR3 is made up of 13 amino acids. The CDR3 is CASSRPGGQPQHF. The CDR3 coding sequence is TGTGCCAGCAGTCGTCCTGGGGGTCAGCCCCAGCATTTT.

This clonotype has ten or more counts. The rearrangement links TRBV5-1 to TRBJ2-7; no clear D. V was clipped by 4 bases and J by 7 bases, with 9 bases between them. The CDR3 totals 11 residues. Germline V CDR1 and CDR2: SGHRS, YFSETQ. CDR3 residues: CASSLSGEQYF. For the CDR3, the DNA is TGCGCCAGCAGCCTGAGTGGAGAGCAGTACTTC. The full variable domain, in which reference TRBV5-1 and TRBJ2-7 provide the parts outside the CDR3, is KAGVTQTPRYLIKTRGQQVTLSCSPISGHRSVSWYQQTPGQGLQFLFEYFSETQRNKGNFPGRFSGRQFSNSRSEMNVSTLELGDSALYLCASSLSGEQYFGPGTRLTVT.

The genes are TRBV10-3 and TRBJ1-2; D remains ambiguous. Germline V gene sequence: CDR1 ENHRY, CDR2 SYGVKD. CDR3 length: 14 amino acids. V was cut by 0 bases and J by 7 bases, with 12 bases left in between. The CDR3 loop reads CAISESTGMGGYTF. The CDR3 region has the DNA TGTGCCATCAGTGAGTCGACGGGTATGGGTGGCTACACCTTC.

This rearrangement joins TRBV29-1 to TRBJ2-7, with 9 bases fitting TRBD2. After removal of 7 bases from V and 3 bases from J, the junction contained 4 bases not matched to a gene. Looked up from germline, CDR1 is SQVTM and CDR2 is ANQGSEA. The CDR3 consists of 12 residues. The CDR3 nucleotides read TGCAGCGCGGGTAGCGGGGGCTACGAGCAGTACTTC. Encoded protein: CSAGSGGYEQYF.

This clonotype was observed a handful of times. J is TRBJ2-7 and V is TRBV7-2; 7 nucleotides agree with TRBD2. Germline CDR1 is SGHTA and CDR2 is FQGNSA. The junction had 12 bases not matched to a gene; V was cut back by 6 bases and J by 4 bases. There are 15 residues in the CDR3. The CDR3 spells CASSSRGGAGYEQYF. CDR3 DNA sequence: TGTGCCAGCAGTTCGCGGGGAGGGGCTGGGTACGAGCAGTACTTC. The full variable domain, completed using reference TRBV7-2 and TRBJ2-7, is GAGVSQSPSNKVTEKGKDVELRCDPISGHTALYWYRQSLGQGLEFLIYFQGNSAPDKSGLPSDRFSAERTGGSVSTLTIQRTQQEDSAVYLCASSSRGGAGYEQYFGPGTRLTVT.

This clonotype has just a few counts. The CDR3, as DNA: TGTGCCAGCAGTCGAACGACAGGGGACGCAGATACGCAGTATTTT. Its translation: CASSRTTGDADTQYF. J is TRBJ2-3 and V is TRBV7-2, with TRBD1 matching over 8 bases. The CDR3 has 15 amino acids. With V trimmed by 6 bases and J by 4 bases, 9 bases remained unmatched. Germline values: CDR1 SGHTA, CDR2 FQGNSA.

There are a few counts of this clonotype. The V and J genes are TRBV27 and TRBJ1-1; D is unresolved. CDR1 is MNHEY, CDR2 SMNVEV, per germline (reference sequence). The CDR3 length is 13 residues. The V gene lost 0 bases and the J gene lost 4 bases, with 6 bases spanning the gap. The CDR3: CASSLSGFTEAFF. The CDR3 nucleotides are TGTGCCAGCAGTTTATCTGGGTTCACTGAAGCTTTCTTT.

The sample holds one count of this clonotype. This chain uses TRBV10-1 with TRBJ1-5; D not certain. The CDR3 covers 13 residues. CDR1 is WNHNN, CDR2 SYGVQD, per germline (reference sequence). Trimming left V 6 bases short and J 7 bases short, with 13 bases between. CDR3 coding DNA: TGCGCCAGCAGGGAAAGAGGGAACCAGCCCCAGCATTTT. As protein: CASRERGNQPQHF.

This clonotype was recorded once. J is TRBJ1-2 and V is TRBV27; D not resolved. Germline lookup yields CDR1 MNHEY and CDR2 SMNVEV (reference sequence). V was cut by 3 bases and J by 3 bases, with 8 bases left in between. This CDR3 contains 13 residues. The CDR3 is CASSFSFHYGYTF. In DNA, the CDR3 is TGTGCCAGCAGTTTCAGCTTCCACTATGGCTACACCTTC.

Notes on this clonotype: A much larger clone lies one base from this, so it may be a read error. The CDR3 DNA is TGTGCCAGCAGTGATGAGACCCAGTACTTC. Translation: CASSDETQYF. V gene TRBV6-1 combines with J gene TRBJ2-5, with D unresolved. V was trimmed by 3 bases and J by 5 bases, leaving 1 base between them. Germline V gives CDR1 MNHNS, CDR2 SASEGT. This CDR3 is built from 10 residues.

This chain links TRBV5-5 with TRBJ1-1, with D maybe TRBD1 (6 bases). The germline CDR1 and CDR2 sequences are SGHKS and YYEKEE (reference sequence). V was pared by 0 bases and J by 7 bases, with 10 bases between. The CDR3 is 13 residues long. The DNA for the CDR3 is TGTGCCAGCAGCTTGGGGGGGCGGATTGAAGCTTTCTTT. Amino acid sequence: CASSLGGRIEAFF.

The chain is built from TRBV9 and TRBJ2-7, with D tentatively TRBD1 (5 bases). The CDR3 extends over 13 amino acids. V was cut by 0 bases and J by 7 bases, with 11 bases left in between. Looked up from germline, CDR1 is SGDLS and CDR2 is YYNGEE. The DNA of the CDR3 is TGTGCCAGCAGCGTAGATGCAGGGCGGGAGCAGTACTTC. This translates into CASSVDAGREQYF.

The table lists this clonotype with a few counts. The chain is built from TRBV21-1 and TRBJ1-1; the D call in the table, TRBD1, was not verified against the DNA. TRBV21-1 is reported as a pseudogene. The CDR3 has 15 amino acids. For the CDR3, the DNA is TGTGCCAGCAGGAAAGGAGGGGTCGAGAACACTGAAGCTTTCTTT. This codes for CASRKGGVENTEAFF.

This clonotype was detected only a few times. The genes are TRBV21-1 and TRBJ1-1. TRBV21-1 is labeled a pseudogene. This CDR3 is built from 13 residues. For the CDR3, the DNA is TGTGCCAGCACTGGACCTCCCGCGAAGAAAGCTTTCTTT. It specifies CASTGPPAKKAFF.

This clonotype has just a few counts. The J gene is TRBJ2-7, the V gene TRBV10-3; a possible D gene is TRBD2 (5 bases). The CDR3 sequence is 15 residues long. The germline CDR1 and CDR2 sequences are ENHRY and SYGVKD. V was cut by 3 bases and J by 3 bases, with 15 bases left in between. This chain's CDR3 is CAISDFGGRVYEQYF. CDR3 nucleotide sequence: TGTGCCATCAGTGATTTTGGCGGGCGGGTCTACGAGCAGTACTTC.

This sequence joins TRBV14 and TRBJ1-1, with 7 bases identical to TRBD1. The CDR3 totals 15 residues. With V trimmed by 3 bases and J by 1 base, 5 bases remained unmatched. Germline CDR1 reads SGHDN; CDR2 reads FVKESK. The CDR3 bases are TGTGCCAGCAGCCAGGGACAGCGTCCGAACACTGAAGCTTTCTTT. Amino acid sequence: CASSQGQRPNTEAFF.

There are a few counts of this clonotype. The chain combines TRBV7-9 with TRBJ2-2; 14 nucleotides line up with TRBD2. V shed 3 bases and J 3 bases; nucleotides not matched to a gene: 6. The germline V gene has CDR1 SEHNR and CDR2 FQNEAQ (reference sequence). The CDR3 length is 18 residues. In DNA form, the CDR3 reads TGTGCCAGCAGCTTCGAGGGACTAGCGGGAGCGCACACCGGGGAGCTGTTTTTT. Its protein product is CASSFEGLAGAHTGELFF.